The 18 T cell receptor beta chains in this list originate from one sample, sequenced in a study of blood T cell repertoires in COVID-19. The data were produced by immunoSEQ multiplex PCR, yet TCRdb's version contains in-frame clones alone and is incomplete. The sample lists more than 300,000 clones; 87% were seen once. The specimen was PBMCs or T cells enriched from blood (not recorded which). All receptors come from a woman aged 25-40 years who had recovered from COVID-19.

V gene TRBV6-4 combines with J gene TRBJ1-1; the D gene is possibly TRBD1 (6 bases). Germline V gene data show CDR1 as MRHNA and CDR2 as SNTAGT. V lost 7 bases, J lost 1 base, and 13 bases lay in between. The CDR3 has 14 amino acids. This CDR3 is CASKPGTQNTEAFF. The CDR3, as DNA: TGTGCCAGCAAGCCGGGGACACAGAACACTGAAGCTTTCTTT.

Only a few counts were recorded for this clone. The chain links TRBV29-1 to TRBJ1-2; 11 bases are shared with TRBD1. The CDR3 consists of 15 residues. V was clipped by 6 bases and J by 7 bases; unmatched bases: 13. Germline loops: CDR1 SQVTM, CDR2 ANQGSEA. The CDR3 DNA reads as TGCAGCGTCGGACAGGGGGCGATTGTGTCAGGTGGCTACACCTTC. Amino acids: CSVGQGAIVSGGYTF.

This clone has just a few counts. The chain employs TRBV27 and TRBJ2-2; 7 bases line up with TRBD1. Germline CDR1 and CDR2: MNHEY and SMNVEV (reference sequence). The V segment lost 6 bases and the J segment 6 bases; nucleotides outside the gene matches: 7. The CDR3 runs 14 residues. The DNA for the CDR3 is TGTGCCAGCAGCCACGACAGGGTACCCGGGGAGCTGTTTTTT. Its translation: CASSHDRVPGELFF.

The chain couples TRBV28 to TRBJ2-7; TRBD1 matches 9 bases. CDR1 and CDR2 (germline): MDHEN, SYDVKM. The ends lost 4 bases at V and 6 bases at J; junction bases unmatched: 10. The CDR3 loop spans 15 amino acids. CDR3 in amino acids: CASSSEGQGPPEQYF. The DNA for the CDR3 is TGTGCCAGCAGTTCCGAAGGACAGGGGCCTCCCGAGCAGTACTTC. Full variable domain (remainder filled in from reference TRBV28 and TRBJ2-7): DVKVTQSSRYLVKRTGEKVFLECVQDMDHENMFWYRQDPGLGLRLIYFSYDVKMKEKGDIPEGYSVSREKKERFSLILESASTNQTSMYLCASSSEGQGPPEQYFGPGTRLTVT.

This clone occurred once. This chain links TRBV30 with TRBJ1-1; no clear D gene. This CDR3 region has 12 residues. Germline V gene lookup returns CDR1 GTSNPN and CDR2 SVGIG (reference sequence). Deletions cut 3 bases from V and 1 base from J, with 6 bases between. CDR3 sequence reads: CAWRRGNTEAFF. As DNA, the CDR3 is TGTGCCTGGAGACGCGGGAACACTGAAGCTTTCTTT.

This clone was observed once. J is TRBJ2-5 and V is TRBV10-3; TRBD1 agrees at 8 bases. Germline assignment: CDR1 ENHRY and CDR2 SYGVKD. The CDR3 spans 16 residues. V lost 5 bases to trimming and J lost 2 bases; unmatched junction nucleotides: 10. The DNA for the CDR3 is TGTGCCATCAGTCCTCGGACAGGGACCTTGCAAGAGACCCAGTACTTC. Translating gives CAISPRTGTLQETQYF.

The CDR3 here is CASGLGTAQETQYF. The CDR3 DNA is TGTGCCAGTGGGCTTGGGACAGCACAAGAGACCCAGTACTTC. This chain joins TRBV19 and TRBJ2-5, with TRBD1 matching over 7 bases. The CDR3 contains 14 residues. J was trimmed by 2 bases and V by 8 bases; bases with no gene match: 8. Per germline, CDR1 LNHDA and CDR2 SQIVND (reference sequence). The complete variable domain, with remaining parts taken from reference TRBV19 and TRBJ2-5, reads DGGITQSPKYLFRKEGQNVTLSCEQNLNHDAMYWYRQDPGQGLRLIYYSQIVNDFQKGDIAEGYSVSREKKESFPLTVTSAQKNPTAFYLCASGLGTAQETQYFGPGTRLLVL.

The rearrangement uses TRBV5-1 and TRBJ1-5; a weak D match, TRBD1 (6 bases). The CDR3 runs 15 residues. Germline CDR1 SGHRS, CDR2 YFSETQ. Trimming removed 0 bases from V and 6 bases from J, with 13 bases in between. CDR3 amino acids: CASSLDSGGSQPQHF. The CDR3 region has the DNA TGCGCCAGCAGCTTGGACTCGGGGGGCAGTCAGCCCCAGCATTTT. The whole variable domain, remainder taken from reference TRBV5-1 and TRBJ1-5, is KAGVTQTPRYLIKTRGQQVTLSCSPISGHRSVSWYQQTPGQGLQFLFEYFSETQRNKGNFPGRFSGRQFSNSRSEMNVSTLELGDSALYLCASSLDSGGSQPQHFGDGTRLSIL.

For the CDR3, the DNA is TGTGCCAGCAGTTACTGGCGGGGGGGGACCTACGAGCAGTACTTC. Protein sequence: CASSYWRGGTYEQYF. The chain combines TRBV6-5 with TRBJ2-7; 9 bases fit TRBD2. Germline V CDR1 and CDR2: MNHEY, SVGAGI. Germline trimming cut 1 base from V and 2 bases from J; bases unmatched to any gene: 3. The CDR3 sequence is 15 residues long.

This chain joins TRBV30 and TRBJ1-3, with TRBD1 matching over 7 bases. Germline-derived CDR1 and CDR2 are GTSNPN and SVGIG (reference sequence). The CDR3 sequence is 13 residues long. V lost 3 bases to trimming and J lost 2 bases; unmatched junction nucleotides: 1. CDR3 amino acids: CAWRQGAGNTIYF. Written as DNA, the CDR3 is TGTGCCTGGAGGCAGGGGGCTGGAAACACCATATATTTT.

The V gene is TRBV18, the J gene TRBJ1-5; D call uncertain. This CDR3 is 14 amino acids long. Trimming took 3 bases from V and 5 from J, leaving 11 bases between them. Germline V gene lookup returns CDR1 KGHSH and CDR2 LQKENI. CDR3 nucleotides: TGTGCCAGCTCACCGCGGGAAGAATATCAGCCCCAGCATTTT. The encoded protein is CASSPREEYQPQHF.

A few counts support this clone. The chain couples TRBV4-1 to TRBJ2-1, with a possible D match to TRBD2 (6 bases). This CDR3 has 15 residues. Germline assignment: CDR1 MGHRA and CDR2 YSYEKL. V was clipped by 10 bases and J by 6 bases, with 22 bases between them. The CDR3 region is CATRTLTGSLNEQFF. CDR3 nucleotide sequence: TGCGCCACCAGAACCCTGACCGGGAGTCTCAATGAGCAGTTCTTC.

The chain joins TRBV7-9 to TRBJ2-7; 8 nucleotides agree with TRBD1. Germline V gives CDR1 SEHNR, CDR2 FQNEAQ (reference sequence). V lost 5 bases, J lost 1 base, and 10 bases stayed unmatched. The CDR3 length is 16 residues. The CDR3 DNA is TGTGCCAGCAGCACTCCTCCAGGGGGCCGATCCTACGAGCAGTACTTC. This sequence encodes CASSTPPGGRSYEQYF.

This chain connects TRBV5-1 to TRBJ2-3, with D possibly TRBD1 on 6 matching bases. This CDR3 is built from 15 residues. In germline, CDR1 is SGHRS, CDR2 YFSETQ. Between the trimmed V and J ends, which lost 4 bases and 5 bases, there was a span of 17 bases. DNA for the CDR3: TGCGCCAGCAGCCTCCGGAGAGGGGGAAAAGATACGCAGTATTTT. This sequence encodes CASSLRRGGKDTQYF.

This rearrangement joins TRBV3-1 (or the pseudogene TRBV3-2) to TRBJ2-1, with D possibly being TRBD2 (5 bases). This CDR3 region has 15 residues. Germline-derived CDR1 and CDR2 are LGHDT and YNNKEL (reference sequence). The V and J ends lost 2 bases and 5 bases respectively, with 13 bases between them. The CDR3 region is CASSQWPRGDNEQFF. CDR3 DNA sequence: TGTGCCAGCAGCCAATGGCCACGGGGTGACAATGAGCAGTTCTTC.

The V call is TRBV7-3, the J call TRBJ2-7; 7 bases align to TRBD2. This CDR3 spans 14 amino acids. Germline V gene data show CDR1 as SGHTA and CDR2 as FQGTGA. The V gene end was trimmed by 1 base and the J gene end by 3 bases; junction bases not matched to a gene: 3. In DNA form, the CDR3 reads TGTGCCAGCAGCTTAAATGGGGAGGGCTACGAGCAGTACTTC. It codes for CASSLNGEGYEQYF.

The chain's CDR3 is CSASPGGAKIETQYF. Written as DNA, the CDR3 is TGCAGTGCTAGTCCCGGGGGGGCTAAGATTGAGACCCAGTACTTC. J is TRBJ2-5 and V is TRBV20-1; 8 positions agree with TRBD2. CDR1 is DFQATT and CDR2 is SNEGSKA in the germline V gene (reference sequence). The CDR3 runs 15 residues. Trimming at V came to 3 bases and at J to 5 bases, leaving 11 bases not matched to a gene.

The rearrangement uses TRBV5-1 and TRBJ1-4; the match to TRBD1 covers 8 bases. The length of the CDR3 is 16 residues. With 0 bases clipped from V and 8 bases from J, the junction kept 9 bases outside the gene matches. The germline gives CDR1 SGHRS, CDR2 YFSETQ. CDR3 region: CASSLVGQGLNEKLFF. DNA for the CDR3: TGCGCCAGCAGCTTGGTAGGACAGGGACTGAACGAAAAACTGTTTTTT. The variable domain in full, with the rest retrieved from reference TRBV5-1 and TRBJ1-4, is KAGVTQTPRYLIKTRGQQVTLSCSPISGHRSVSWYQQTPGQGLQFLFEYFSETQRNKGNFPGRFSGRQFSNSRSEMNVSTLELGDSALYLCASSLVGQGLNEKLFFGSGTQLSVL.